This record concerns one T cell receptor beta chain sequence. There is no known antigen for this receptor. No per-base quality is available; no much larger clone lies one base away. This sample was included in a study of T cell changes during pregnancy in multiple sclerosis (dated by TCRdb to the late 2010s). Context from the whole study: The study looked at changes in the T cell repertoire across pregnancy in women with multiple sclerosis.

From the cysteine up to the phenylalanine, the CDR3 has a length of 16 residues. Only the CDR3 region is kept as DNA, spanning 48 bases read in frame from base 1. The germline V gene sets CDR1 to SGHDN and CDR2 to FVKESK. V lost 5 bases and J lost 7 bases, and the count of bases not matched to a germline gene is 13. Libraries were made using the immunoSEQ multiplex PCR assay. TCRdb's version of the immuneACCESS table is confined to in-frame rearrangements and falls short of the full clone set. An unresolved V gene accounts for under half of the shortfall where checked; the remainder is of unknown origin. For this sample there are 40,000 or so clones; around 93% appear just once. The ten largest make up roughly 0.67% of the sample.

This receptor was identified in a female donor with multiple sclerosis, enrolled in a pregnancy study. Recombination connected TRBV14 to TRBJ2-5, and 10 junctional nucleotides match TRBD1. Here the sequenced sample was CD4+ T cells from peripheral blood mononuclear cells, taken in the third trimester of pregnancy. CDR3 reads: CASSFAPGTGEGTQYF. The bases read TGTGCCAGCAGCTTCGCCCCCGGGACAGGGGAAGGGACCCAGTACTTC.